This is a list of T cell receptor beta chains from one sample in a study of shared clonotypes between healthy human individuals. TCRdb's table, derived via immunoSEQ multiplex PCR, lists solely in-frame clones and lacks some. The table lists about 700,000 clones, about 90% of them singletons. Sequenced sample: naive CD8+ T cells sorted from blood. These receptors originate from a man younger than 40 in good health. Each CDR3 is given with its conserved first and last residue.

TRBJ2-3,TRBV27,CASSRPGTGRADTQYF
TRBJ2-7,TRBV2,CASRTGKSYEQYF
TRBJ2-2,TRBV29-1,CSILRGEAGELFF
TRBJ1-5,TRBV28,CASRRTGVPHNQPQHF
TRBJ1-2,TRBV30,CAQGPPYTF
TRBJ1-1,TRBV5-1,CASSLALNTEAFF
TRBJ2-7,TRBV6-1,CASNDYERPYEQYF
TRBJ2-3,TRBV18,CASSQKTGTSVTSTDTQYF
TRBJ2-3,TRBV18,CASSPGPGSSTDTQYF
TRBJ2-7,TRBV28,CASSPAAGGYEQYF
TRBJ2-2,TRBV4-3,CASSQAGVLPGELFF
TRBJ2-7,TRBV27,CASNPSGNPYEQYF
TRBJ2-1,TRBV11-2,CASSSGTSWEGPYNEQFF
TRBJ2-5,TRBV7-9,CASSSRTGGQETQYF
TRBJ2-1,TRBV11-2,CASSLRLAGGDEQFF
TRBJ1-5,TRBV10-3,CAISENWDRNQPQHF
TRBJ1-4,TRBV14,CASSPEGSGPEKLFF
TRBJ1-5,TRBV27,CASGRRQGPYSNQPQHF
TRBJ2-1,TRBV27,CASSFAGGPSNEQFF
TRBJ2-1,TRBV27,CASSLWRGSEQFF
TRBJ2-1,TRBV7-9,CASLGSYNEQFF
TRBJ2-5,TRBV14,CASSQDPPQYF
TRBJ2-7,TRBV7-2,CASSLLQTSYEQYF
TRBJ2-1,TRBV7-2,CASSLGGTSGAYNEQFF
TRBJ1-3,TRBV29-1,CSGLVGNTIYF
TRBJ1-1,TRBV7-9,CASSLQGADTNEAFF
TRBJ1-2,TRBV7-9,CASSLVDNPGYTF
TRBJ2-1,TRBV4-1,CASSQERKQFF
TRBJ2-5,TRBV7-9,CASSPRDRGALRTKETQYF